Below, 10 T cell receptor beta chains from the same sample are listed, as sequenced in a study of CD8 T cells in ankylosing spondylitis. These receptors' antigens are unknown. Study-wide findings and caveats: Blood from ankylosing spondylitis patients appeared to carry a characteristic roughly 8-variant TCR beta motif.

In TCRdb, the 5' RACE reads were re-called with MiXCR into one record per CDR3 protein. The sample records roughly 700,000 distinct CDR3 sequences, over 15% being singletons. The source material was blood, either unsorted or a sorted T cell fraction (not recorded which). All receptors derive from a male donor with ankylosing spondylitis.

The chain is built from TRBV7-2 and TRBJ2-1; TRBD2 matches 12 bases. The V segment lost 5 bases and the J segment 3 bases; nucleotides outside the gene matches: 5. Germline CDR1 SGHTA, CDR2 FQGNSA. The CDR3 runs to 16 residues. CDR3 region: CASSAGLAGLYNEQFF. The CDR3 DNA reads as TGTGCCAGCAGCGCGGGACTAGCGGGCCTCTACAATGAGCAGTTCTTC.

This clonotype was observed at least ten times. The chain has TRBV29-1 and TRBJ2-5; perhaps D is TRBD1 or TRBD2 (5 bases each). CDR1 and CDR2 (germline): SQVTM, ANQGSEA. The CDR3 loop spans 12 amino acids. V lost 6 bases and J 5 bases, leaving 13 bases between the germline ends. CDR3 DNA: TGCAGCGTGTACGGGGACCGGGAGACCCAGTACTTC. Residues: CSVYGDRETQYF. The complete variable domain, with remaining parts taken from reference TRBV29-1 and TRBJ2-5, reads SAVISQKPSRDICQRGTSLTIQCQVDSQVTMMFWYRQQPGQSLTLIATANQGSEATYESGFVIDKFPISRPNLTFSTLTVSNMSPEDSSIYLCSVYGDRETQYFGPGTRLLVL.

The chain joins TRBV7-2 to TRBJ2-1; possibly TRBD1 or TRBD2 for D (5 bases each). The V and J ends lost 1 base and 7 bases respectively, with 11 bases between them. CDR3 length equals 14 residues. The germline V gene has CDR1 SGHTA and CDR2 FQGNSA. In DNA, the CDR3 is TGTGCCAGCAGCTTAGGGGGCGGGCTTAATGAGCAGTTCTTC. Encoded protein: CASSLGGGLNEQFF.

This clonotype appeared a few times. The CDR3 region has the DNA TGCGCCAGCAGCCAGCGGGACAGGGGAGACAATGAGCAGTTCTTC. Translation gives CASSQRDRGDNEQFF. The chain uses TRBV4-1 and TRBJ2-1; 10 bases map to TRBD1. After removal of 3 bases from V and 5 bases from J, the junction contained 4 bases not matched to a gene. There are 15 residues in the CDR3. Germline CDR1 and CDR2: MGHRA and YSYEKL.

This clonotype has just a few counts. The rearrangement uses TRBV7-9 and TRBJ1-1, with D unclear. The CDR3 covers 15 residues. The V and J ends lost 5 bases and 1 base respectively, with 14 bases between them. Germline V CDR1 and CDR2: SEHNR, FQNEAQ (reference sequence). This chain's CDR3 is CASSDPWTANTEAFF. Written as DNA, the CDR3 is TGTGCCAGCAGCGATCCCTGGACGGCGAACACTGAAGCTTTCTTT.

In this sample, this clonotype turned up a few times. This sequence joins TRBV6-2 or TRBV6-3 and TRBJ2-7; D may correspond to TRBD1 or TRBD2 (5 bases each). Germline V gene sequence: CDR1 MNHEY, CDR2 SVGEGT. V lost 5 bases and J 2 bases, leaving 10 bases between the germline ends. The CDR3 covers 13 residues. CDR3 loop: CASSRDGAYEQYF. In DNA, the CDR3 is TGTGCCAGCAGTCGGGACGGAGCCTACGAGCAGTACTTC.

J is TRBJ2-1 and V is TRBV7-9; D possibly matches TRBD1 or TRBD2 (5 bases each). The germline CDR1 and CDR2 sequences are SEHNR and FQNEAQ (reference sequence). This CDR3 has 16 residues. V was clipped by 1 base and J by 4 bases, with 14 bases between them. CDR3 DNA: TGTGCCAGCAGCTTAGACGGGGACCCATTTTACAATGAGCAGTTCTTC. The encoded protein is CASSLDGDPFYNEQFF. The full variable domain, completed using reference TRBV7-9 and TRBJ2-1, is DTGVSQNPRHKITKRGQNVTFRCDPISEHNRLYWYRQTLGQGPEFLTYFQNEAQLEKSRLLSDRFSAERPKGSFSTLEIQRTEQGDSAMYLCASSLDGDPFYNEQFFGPGTRLTVL.

The V gene is TRBV20-1, the J gene TRBJ1-6; possibly TRBD1 for D (5 bases). The germline gives CDR1 DFQATT, CDR2 SNEGSKA (reference sequence). The CDR3 is made up of 15 amino acids. V was pared by 1 base and J by 9 bases, with 16 bases between. The CDR3 sequence: CSARGRGGNSSPLHF. In DNA form, the CDR3 reads TGCAGTGCTAGAGGGCGGGGGGGGAATAGTTCACCCCTCCACTTT.

This chain connects TRBV5-1 to TRBJ2-7, with a tentative D call TRBD2 (6 bases). The CDR3 covers 14 residues. V was pared by 6 bases and J by 6 bases, with 19 bases between. Germline V gene data show CDR1 as SGHRS and CDR2 as YFSETQ. The CDR3 reads CASKREWGVAEQYF. CDR3 DNA: TGCGCCAGCAAGAGGGAATGGGGGGTAGCCGAGCAGTACTTC.

The rearrangement links TRBV20-1 to TRBJ2-5; D is uncertain. V was pared by 2 bases and J by 1 base, with 8 bases between. Germline V gene sequence: CDR1 DFQATT, CDR2 SNEGSKA (reference sequence). CDR3 length: 13 amino acids. In DNA, the CDR3 is TGCAGTGCTAGAAGAGAGGCCCAAGAGACCCAGTACTTC. Protein product: CSARREAQETQYF.